The source of this TCR beta chain is a study of blood T cell repertoires in COVID-19 (TCRdb year 2020). Notes on the research overall: Collaborator samples came from the United States, Italy and Spain and covered acute and convalescent phases of COVID-19. Where HLA class I and class II types were available, the types were taken from metadata supplied by the sample provider, not from assay-based typing. The material from the prospective study consisted of cDNA or gDNA derived from T cells, B-cell-depleted T cells, or PBMCs. The repertoires were released in a freely available public database meant as a resource for research on the immune response to SARS-CoV-2. The sample metadata nearly always contained a de-identified subject ID, COVID-19 status, age in years and sex. Subjects who had been exposed to COVID-19, were actively infected with it, or had recovered from it provided the deeply sampled blood TCRbeta repertoires that made up the dataset. Samples were obtained from the ongoing ImmuneRACE study (first 160 participants) and from about 1,300 subjects provided by 6 global collaborators. Study-wide conclusions, independent of this receptor: Clinical and demographic metadata were provided uncurated, with the amount varying by source and participant.

The immunoSEQ Assay, a bias-controlled multiplex PCR, was used to amplify TCRbeta CDR3 regions from genomic DNA. The authors' analysis ran thus. Nucleated cell counts per sample were estimated from amplification of reference gene primers within the assay. Sequence reads were collapsed and filtered to measure the absolute abundance of every unique TCRbeta CDR3 rearrangement. For each sample, productive Simpson clonality was calculated as the square root of Simpson's diversity index over productive rearrangements. TCRdb mirrors the immuneACCESS table, restricted to in-frame sequences. Some clones are absent from its copies; in checked studies, under half trace to an unresolved V gene, and the reason for the others is unknown. V, J and clone size derive from that table, while D and trimming were established from the DNA sequence. For this sample there are roughly 110,000 clones; about nine tenths appear just once. The ten biggest clones cover 1% to 1.5% of the sample.

From a lookup of the germline V gene (reference sequence), CDR1 and CDR2 are SGHNT and YYREEE. For this chain, trimming is 1 base at the V end and 8 bases at the J end, and the number of junction bases without a gene match is 9. From its cysteine to its phenylalanine, the CDR3 spans 15 amino acids. The entry retains the CDR3 DNA only, 45 bases that are in frame from base 1. Each collaborating institution followed its own protocols to collect whole blood in K2EDTA tubes. For TCRbeta analysis, collaborator samples were shipped as frozen whole blood, as isolated PBMCs, or as DNA extracted from either sample type. As regards this clone: What this receptor recognizes is not known. Per-nucleotide qualities are absent, and no much larger clonotype sits a single base away.

The chain joins TRBV5-4 to TRBJ1-2; TRBD1 agrees with 9 junctional bases. Material: peripheral blood. The TCR sequence derives from a woman in her 30s with acute or convalescent COVID-19. The bases are TGTGCCAGCAGCTTGTCTTGGGGGACAGGGCCCGGCTACACCTTC. Its protein product is CASSLSWGTGPGYTF.